This paragraph covers one T cell receptor (beta chain) sequence. These data are taken from a study of T cell repertoires in cytomegalovirus infection. Using its own MiXCR run on the reads, TCRdb lists one record per CDR3 protein. This sample yields about 530,000 distinct CDR3 sequences, of which around a quarter are seen a single time; less than 15% belongs to the top ten. Germline CDR1 reads MDHEN; CDR2 reads SYDVKM. Trimming cost V 5 bases and J 8 bases; bases outside gene matches: 9. The CDR3 covers 14 residues. Material for sequencing was PBMCs. This chain uses TRBV28 with TRBJ2-1; 7 bases map to TRBD1. This TCR was sampled from a human donor in good health (CMV status not recorded). Some clones in this sample may be carry-over from other donors' samples. The DNA of the CDR3 is TGTGCCAGCAGTCCGATCACGACAGGGTATGAGCAGTTCTTC. It is translated as CASSPITTGYEQFF. Full variable domain (missing parts from reference TRBV28 and TRBJ2-1): DVKVTQSSRYLVKRTGEKVFLECVQDMDHENMFWYRQDPGLGLRLIYFSYDVKMKEKGDIPEGYSVSREKKERFSLILESASTNQTSMYLCASSPITTGYEQFFGPGTRLTVL.